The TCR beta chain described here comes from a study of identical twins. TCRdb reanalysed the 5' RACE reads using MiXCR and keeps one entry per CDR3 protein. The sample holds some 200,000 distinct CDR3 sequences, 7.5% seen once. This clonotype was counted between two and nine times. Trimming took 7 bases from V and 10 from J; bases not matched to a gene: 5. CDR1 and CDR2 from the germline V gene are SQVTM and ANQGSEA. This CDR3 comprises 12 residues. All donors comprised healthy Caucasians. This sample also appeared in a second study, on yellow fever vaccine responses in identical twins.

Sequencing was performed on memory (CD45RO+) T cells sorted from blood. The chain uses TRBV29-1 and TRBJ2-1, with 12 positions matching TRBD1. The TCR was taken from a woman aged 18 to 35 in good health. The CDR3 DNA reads TGCAGCGGGGGACAGGGGGCAGGAGAGCAGTTCTTC. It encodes CSGGQGAGEQFF.